The present T cell receptor (beta chain) was sequenced within a study of cytomegalovirus exposure and HLA in healthy donors. Study-wide results and caveats: In a later analysis, compared with equally common non-associated chains, HLA-associated beta chains were more expanded. A previous analysis found most TCR beta V segments productive roughly 90% or roughly 30% of the time. Follow-up analysis later connected one missense variant in DCLRE1C with trimming of TCR beta V- and J-genes. An analysis was carried out later, and it reportedly showed fewer N-insertions in an Asian-associated ancestry cluster than the approximately 610-donor mean.

Turning to this clone: Its specificity is unknown.

Amplification used 60 Vbeta primers and 13 Jbeta primers. Clones were read by immunoSEQ multiplex PCR, and TCRdb kept only the in-frame ones, dropping some. The data contain roughly 200,000 clones, 65% to 90% of them seen just once; the ten biggest clones take up around 0.31%. The sample comprised PBMCs. The clonotype was recovered from a woman younger than 45 in good health and CMV-seronegative.

The CDR3 loop reads CASSPSTGQPQHF. DNA for the CDR3: TGTGCCAGCTCACCGTCGACAGGGCAGCCCCAGCATTTT. This sequence joins TRBV18 and TRBJ1-5; the match to TRBD1 covers 7 bases. The CDR3 runs 13 residues. CDR1 and CDR2 (germline): KGHSH, LQKENI. With V trimmed by 3 bases and J by 7 bases, 3 bases remained unmatched.